Listed below are T cell receptor beta chains from one sample, sequenced in a study of blood T cells in healthy people across ages. MiXCR, run by TCRdb on the 5' RACE reads, gives a single entry per CDR3 protein. This sample has over 1.5 million distinct CDR3 sequences; approximately 50% occur once, and the top ten carry roughly 2.1%. Material: blood. The receptors here all came from a woman aged 40 to 49 in good health. Each CDR3 is given with its conserved first and last residue. A D gene is named only where the DNA matches it firmly. Clone sizes are given selectively: once, few, many, or a class where the clone is expanded.

d_call j_call v_call clone_size cdr3_aa cdr3_nt
NA TRBJ1-4 TRBV20-1 NA CSARSPGRSNEKLFF TGCAGTGCCAGAAGCCCTGGGAGAAGTAATGAAAAACTGTTTTTT
TRBD2 TRBJ2-2 TRBV11-3 NA CASSRGDGGTGELFF TGTGCCAGCAGCCGGGGGGATGGAGGCACCGGGGAGCTGTTTTTT
TRBD2 TRBJ2-3 TRBV12-3/TRBV12-4 NA CASSLIAGGRADTQYF TGTGCCAGCAGTCTTATAGCGGGGGGGCGTGCAGATACGCAGTATTTT
NA TRBJ2-1 TRBV11-2 few CASSRRTASYNEQFF TGTGCCAGCAGCCGAAGGACAGCGTCCTACAATGAGCAGTTCTTC
TRBD1 TRBJ2-1 TRBV7-3 NA CASSATGTGVYEQFF TGTGCCAGCAGCGCCACAGGGACAGGGGTGTATGAGCAGTTCTTC
NA TRBJ2-5 TRBV10-3 NA CAISDQDGNGRETQYF TGTGCCATCAGTGATCAGGACGGCAACGGGCGAGAGACCCAGTACTTC
TRBD1 TRBJ2-1 TRBV4-3 many CASSQDWDRSGEQFF TGCGCCAGCAGCCAAGATTGGGACAGGTCCGGTGAGCAGTTCTTC
TRBD2 TRBJ2-3 TRBV5-1 few CASRSGSGATDTQYF TGCGCCAGCAGATCTGGTAGCGGGGCTACAGATACGCAGTATTTT
TRBD2 TRBJ2-4 TRBV12-3/TRBV12-4 NA CANSWRLNSGDLAKNIQYF TGTGCCAACAGTTGGCGCCTAAATAGCGGGGACCTAGCCAAAAACATTCAGTACTTC
NA TRBJ1-2 TRBV28 once CASSRRGLGGYTF TGTGCCAGCAGTCGGAGGGGATTGGGCGGCTACACCTTC
NA TRBJ2-3 TRBV28 NA CASSLTGSAADTQYF TGTGCCAGCAGCCTAACAGGGTCTGCCGCAGATACGCAGTATTTT
TRBD1 TRBJ2-1 TRBV19 NA CASSTSQGRYNEQFF TGTGCCAGTAGCACATCACAGGGGCGGTACAATGAGCAGTTCTTC
TRBD2 TRBJ2-1 TRBV12-3/TRBV12-4 NA CASSWGSGGYNEQFF TGTGCCAGCAGTTGGGGTAGCGGGGGATACAATGAGCAGTTCTTC
TRBD1 TRBJ2-7 TRBV5-1 NA CASSGPTGSHEQYF TGCGCCAGCAGCGGACCGACAGGGAGCCACGAGCAGTACTTC